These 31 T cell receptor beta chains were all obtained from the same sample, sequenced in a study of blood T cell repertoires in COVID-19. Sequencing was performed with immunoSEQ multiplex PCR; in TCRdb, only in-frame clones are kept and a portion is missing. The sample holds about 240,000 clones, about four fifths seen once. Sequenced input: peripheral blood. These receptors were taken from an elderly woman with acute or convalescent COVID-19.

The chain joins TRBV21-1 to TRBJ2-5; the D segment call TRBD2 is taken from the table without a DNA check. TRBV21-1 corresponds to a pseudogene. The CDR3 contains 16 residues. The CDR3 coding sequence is TGTGCCAGCAGCAAGACTAGACTCCCCCTTGGGGAGACCCAGTACTTC. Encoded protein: CASSKTRLPLGETQYF.

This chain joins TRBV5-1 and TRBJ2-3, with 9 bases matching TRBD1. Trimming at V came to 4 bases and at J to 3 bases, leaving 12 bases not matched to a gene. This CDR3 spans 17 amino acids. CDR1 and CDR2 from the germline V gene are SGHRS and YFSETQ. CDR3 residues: CASSRESGQGRTDTQYF. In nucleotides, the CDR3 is TGCGCCAGCAGCCGAGAATCAGGACAGGGGAGAACAGATACGCAGTATTTT.

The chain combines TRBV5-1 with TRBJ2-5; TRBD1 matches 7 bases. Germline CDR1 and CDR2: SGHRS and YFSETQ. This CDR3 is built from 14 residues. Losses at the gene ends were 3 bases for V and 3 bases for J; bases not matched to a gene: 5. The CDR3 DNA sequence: TGCGCCAGCAGCTCCGTTGGGACAGAAGAGACCCAGTACTTC. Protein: CASSSVGTEETQYF.

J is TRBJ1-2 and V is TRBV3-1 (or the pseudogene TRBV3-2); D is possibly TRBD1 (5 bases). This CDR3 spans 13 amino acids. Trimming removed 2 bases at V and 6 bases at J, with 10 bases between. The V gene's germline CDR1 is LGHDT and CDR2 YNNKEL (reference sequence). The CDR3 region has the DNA TGTGCCAGCAGCCAACGACAGTCCCATGGCTACACCTTC. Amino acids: CASSQRQSHGYTF.

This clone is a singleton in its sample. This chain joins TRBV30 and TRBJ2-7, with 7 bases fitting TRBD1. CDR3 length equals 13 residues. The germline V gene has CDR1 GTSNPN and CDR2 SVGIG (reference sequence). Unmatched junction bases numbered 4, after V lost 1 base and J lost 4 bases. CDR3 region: CAWSGTGRYEQYF. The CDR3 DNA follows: TGTGCCTGGAGTGGGACAGGCAGGTACGAGCAGTACTTC.

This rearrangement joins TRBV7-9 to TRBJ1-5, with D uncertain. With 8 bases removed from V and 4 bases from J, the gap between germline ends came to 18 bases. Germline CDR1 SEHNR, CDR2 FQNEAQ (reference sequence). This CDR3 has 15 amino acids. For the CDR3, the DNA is TGTGCCAGCTCCCGGGAGGGCCGGGGAAATCAGCCCCAGCATTTT. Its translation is CASSREGRGNQPQHF.

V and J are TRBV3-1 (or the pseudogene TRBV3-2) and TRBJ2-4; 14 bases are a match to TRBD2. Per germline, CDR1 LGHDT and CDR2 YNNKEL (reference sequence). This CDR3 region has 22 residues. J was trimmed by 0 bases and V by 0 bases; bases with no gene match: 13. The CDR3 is CASSQESRTSGGTGLAKNIQYF. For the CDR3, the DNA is TGTGCCAGCAGCCAAGAGAGTCGGACTAGCGGGGGGACTGGACTAGCCAAAAACATTCAGTACTTC.

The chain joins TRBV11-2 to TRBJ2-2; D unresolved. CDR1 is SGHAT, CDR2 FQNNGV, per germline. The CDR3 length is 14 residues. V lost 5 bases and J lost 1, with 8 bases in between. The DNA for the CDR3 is TGTGCCAGCAGCACGGCAGGGAACACCGGGGAGCTGTTTTTT. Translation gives CASSTAGNTGELFF.

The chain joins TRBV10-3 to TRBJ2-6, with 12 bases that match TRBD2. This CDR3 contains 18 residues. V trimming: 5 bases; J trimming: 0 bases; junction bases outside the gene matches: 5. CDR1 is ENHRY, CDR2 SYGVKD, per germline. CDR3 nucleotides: TGTGCCATCAGTCCTGCTAGCGGGGGGGCCTCTGGGGCCAACGTCCTGACTTTC. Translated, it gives CAISPASGGASGANVLTF.

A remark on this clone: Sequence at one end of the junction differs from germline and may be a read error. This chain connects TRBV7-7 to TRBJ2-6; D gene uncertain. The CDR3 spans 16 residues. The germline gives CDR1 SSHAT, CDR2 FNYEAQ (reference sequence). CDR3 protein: CASSLGNAGGANVLTF. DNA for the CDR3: TGTGCTAGCAGCCTAGGAAACGCCGGGGGGGCCAACGTCCTGACTTTC.

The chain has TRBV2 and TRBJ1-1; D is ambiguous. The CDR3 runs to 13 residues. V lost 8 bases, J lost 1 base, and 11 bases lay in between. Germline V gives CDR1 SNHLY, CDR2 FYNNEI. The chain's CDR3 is CASGNFRNTEAFF. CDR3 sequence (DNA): TGTGCCAGCGGTAACTTTAGGAACACTGAAGCTTTCTTT.

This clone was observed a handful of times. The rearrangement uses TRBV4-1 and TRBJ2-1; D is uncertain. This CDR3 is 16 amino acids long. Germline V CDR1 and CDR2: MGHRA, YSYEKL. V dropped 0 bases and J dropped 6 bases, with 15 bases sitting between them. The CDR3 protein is CASSQDGRAGVNEQFF. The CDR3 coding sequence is TGCGCCAGCAGCCAAGACGGTCGCGCCGGAGTCAATGAGCAGTTCTTC.

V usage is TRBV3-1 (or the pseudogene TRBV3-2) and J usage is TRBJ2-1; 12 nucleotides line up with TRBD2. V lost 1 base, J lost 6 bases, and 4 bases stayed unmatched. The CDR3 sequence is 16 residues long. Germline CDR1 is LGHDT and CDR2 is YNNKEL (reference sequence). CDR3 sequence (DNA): TGTGCCAGCAGCCAAGTCGCTAGCGGGGGGGTCAATGAGCAGTTCTTC. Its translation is CASSQVASGGVNEQFF.

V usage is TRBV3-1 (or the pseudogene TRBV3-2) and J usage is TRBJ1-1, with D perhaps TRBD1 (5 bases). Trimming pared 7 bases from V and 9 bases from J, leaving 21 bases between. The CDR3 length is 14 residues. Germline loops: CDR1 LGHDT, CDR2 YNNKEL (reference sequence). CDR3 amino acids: CASTPPGGGGKAFF. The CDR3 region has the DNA TGTGCCAGCACCCCACCCGGGGGGGGAGGAAAAGCTTTCTTT.

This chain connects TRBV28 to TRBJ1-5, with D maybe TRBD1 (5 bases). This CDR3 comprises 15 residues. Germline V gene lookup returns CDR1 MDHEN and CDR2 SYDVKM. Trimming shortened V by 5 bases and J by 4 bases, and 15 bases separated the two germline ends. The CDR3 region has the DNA TGTGCCAGCAGTACCCCTTGGGGGGAGAATCAGCCCCAGCATTTT. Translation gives CASSTPWGENQPQHF.

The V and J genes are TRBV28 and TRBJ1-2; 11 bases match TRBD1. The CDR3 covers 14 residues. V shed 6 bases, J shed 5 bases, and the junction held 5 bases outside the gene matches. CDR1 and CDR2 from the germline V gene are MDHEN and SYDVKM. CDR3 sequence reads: CASRRDRGKYGYTF. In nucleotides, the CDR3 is TGTGCCAGCAGGCGGGACAGGGGGAAGTATGGCTACACCTTC.

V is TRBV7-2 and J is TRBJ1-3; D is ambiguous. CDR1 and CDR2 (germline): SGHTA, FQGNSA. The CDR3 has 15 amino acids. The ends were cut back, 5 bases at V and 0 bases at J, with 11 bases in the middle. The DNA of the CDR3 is TGTGCCAGCAGCGCCCAAAGCGTCTCTGGAAACACCATATATTTT. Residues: CASSAQSVSGNTIYF.

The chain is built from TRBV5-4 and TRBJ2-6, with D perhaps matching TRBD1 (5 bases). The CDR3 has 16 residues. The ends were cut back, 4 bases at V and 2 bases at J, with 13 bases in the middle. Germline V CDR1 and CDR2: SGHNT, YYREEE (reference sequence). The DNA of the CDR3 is TGTGCCAGCAGCAACCCCAGGGTCACTGGGGCCAACGTCCTGACTTTC. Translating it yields CASSNPRVTGANVLTF.

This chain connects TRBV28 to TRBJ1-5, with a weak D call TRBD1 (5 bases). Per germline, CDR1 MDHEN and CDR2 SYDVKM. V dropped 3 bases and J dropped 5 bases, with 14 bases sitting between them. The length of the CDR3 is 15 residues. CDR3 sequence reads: CASSFVRAGDQPQHF. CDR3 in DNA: TGTGCCAGCAGTTTTGTCAGGGCTGGAGATCAGCCCCAGCATTTT.

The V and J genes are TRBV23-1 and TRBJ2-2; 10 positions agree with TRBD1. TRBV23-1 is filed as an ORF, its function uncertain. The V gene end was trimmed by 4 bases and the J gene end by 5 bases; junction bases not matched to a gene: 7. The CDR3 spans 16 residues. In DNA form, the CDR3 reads TGCGCCAGCAGTCCCAGACAGGGGGCGGGAACCGGGGAGCTGTTTTTT. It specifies CASSPRQGAGTGELFF.

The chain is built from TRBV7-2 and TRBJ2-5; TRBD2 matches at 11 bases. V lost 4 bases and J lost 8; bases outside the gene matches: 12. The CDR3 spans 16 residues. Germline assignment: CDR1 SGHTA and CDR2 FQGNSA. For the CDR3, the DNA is TGTGCCAGCAGCTCCACTATTAGCGGGGGGGCCTACACCCAGTACTTC. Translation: CASSSTISGGAYTQYF.

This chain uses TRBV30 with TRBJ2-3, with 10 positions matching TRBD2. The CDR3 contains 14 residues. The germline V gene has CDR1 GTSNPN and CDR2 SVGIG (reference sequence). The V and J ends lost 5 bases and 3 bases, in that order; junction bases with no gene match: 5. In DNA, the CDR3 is TGTGCCTGGGCCCAGCGGGGGGGAACAGATACGCAGTATTTT. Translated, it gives CAWAQRGGTDTQYF.

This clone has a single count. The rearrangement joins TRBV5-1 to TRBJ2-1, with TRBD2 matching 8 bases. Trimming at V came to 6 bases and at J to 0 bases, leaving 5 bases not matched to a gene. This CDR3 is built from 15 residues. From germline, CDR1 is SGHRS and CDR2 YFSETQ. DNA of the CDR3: TGCGCCAGCAAGCTAGCGGGCCCCTCCTACAATGAGCAGTTCTTC. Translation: CASKLAGPSYNEQFF.

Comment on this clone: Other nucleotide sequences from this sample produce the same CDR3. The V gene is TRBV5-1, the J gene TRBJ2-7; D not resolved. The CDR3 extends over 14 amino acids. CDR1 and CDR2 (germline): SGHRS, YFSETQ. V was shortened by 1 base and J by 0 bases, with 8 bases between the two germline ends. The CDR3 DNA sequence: TGCGCCAGCAGCTTGAGAGGTGGCTCCTACGAGCAGTACTTC. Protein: CASSLRGGSYEQYF.

In DNA form, the CDR3 reads TGTGCCAGCAGAACCCAGCGGGGGGCCTACTCGGAGCAGTTCTTC. It encodes CASRTQRGAYSEQFF. The V and J genes are TRBV7-2 and TRBJ2-1; 9 bases align to TRBD2. With V trimmed by 6 bases and J by 10 bases, 13 bases remained unmatched. The CDR3 loop spans 15 amino acids. The germline V gene has CDR1 SGHTA and CDR2 FQGNSA.

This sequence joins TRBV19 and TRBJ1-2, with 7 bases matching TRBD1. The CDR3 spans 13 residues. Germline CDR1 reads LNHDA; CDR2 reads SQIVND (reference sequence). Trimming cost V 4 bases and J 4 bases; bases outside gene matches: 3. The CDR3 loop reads CASSRGQIYGYTF. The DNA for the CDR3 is TGTGCCAGTAGTAGGGGACAGATCTATGGCTACACCTTC.

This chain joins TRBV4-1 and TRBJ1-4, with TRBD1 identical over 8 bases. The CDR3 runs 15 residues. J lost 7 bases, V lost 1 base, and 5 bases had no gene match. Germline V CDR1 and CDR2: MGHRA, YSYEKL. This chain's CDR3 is CASSQGGQGSEKLFF. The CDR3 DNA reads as TGCGCCAGCAGCCAAGGCGGACAGGGTAGTGAAAAACTGTTTTTT.

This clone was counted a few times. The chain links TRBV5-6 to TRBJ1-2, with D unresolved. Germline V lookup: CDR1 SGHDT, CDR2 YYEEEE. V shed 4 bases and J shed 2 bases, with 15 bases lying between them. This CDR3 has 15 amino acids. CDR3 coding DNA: TGTGCCAGCAGCACGGAGAGGGCATCCAACTATGGCTACACCTTC. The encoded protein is CASSTERASNYGYTF.

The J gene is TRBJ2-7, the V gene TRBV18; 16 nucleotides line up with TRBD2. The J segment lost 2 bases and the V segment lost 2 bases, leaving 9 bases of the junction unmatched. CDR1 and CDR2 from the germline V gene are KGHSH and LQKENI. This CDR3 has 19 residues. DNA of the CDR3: TGTGCCAGCTCACCAGGAGGGACTAGCGGGGGGGCCGGGACCTACGAGCAGTACTTC. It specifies CASSPGGTSGGAGTYEQYF.

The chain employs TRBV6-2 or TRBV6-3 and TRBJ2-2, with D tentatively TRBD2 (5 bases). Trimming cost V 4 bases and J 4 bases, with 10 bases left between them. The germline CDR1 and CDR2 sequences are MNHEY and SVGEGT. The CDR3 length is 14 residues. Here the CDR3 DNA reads TGTGCCAGCAGTTCAGTACGGGGCACCGGGGAGCTGTTTTTT. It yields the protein CASSSVRGTGELFF.

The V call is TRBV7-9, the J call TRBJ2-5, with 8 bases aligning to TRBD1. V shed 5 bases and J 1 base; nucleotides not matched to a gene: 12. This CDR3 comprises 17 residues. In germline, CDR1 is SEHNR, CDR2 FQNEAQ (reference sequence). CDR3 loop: CASSPYWTGPSQETQYF. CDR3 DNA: TGTGCCAGCAGCCCCTATTGGACAGGGCCCTCCCAAGAGACCCAGTACTTC.